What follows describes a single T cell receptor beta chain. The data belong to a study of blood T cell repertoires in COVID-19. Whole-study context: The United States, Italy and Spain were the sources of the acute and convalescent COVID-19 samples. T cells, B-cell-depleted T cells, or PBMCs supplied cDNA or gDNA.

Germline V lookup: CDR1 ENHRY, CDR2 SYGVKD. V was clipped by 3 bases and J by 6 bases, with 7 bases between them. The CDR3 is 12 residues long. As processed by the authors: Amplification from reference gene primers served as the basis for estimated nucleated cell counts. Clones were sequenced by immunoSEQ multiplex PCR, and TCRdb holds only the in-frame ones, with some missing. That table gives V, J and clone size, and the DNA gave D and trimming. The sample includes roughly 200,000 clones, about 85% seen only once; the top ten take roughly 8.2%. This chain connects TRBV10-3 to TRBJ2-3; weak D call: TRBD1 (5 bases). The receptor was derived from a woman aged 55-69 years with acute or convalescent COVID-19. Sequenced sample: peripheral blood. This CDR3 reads CAISEAGDTQYF. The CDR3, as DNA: TGTGCCATCAGTGAAGCAGGGGATACGCAGTATTTT.